These 29 T cell receptor beta chains originate from one sample sequenced in a study of blood T cell repertoires in COVID-19. Repertoires were generated with immunoSEQ multiplex PCR, while TCRdb's copy carries only in-frame clones and drops some. The sample lists tens of thousands of clones; around 88% were seen once. Sequencing was carried out using peripheral blood. These receptors were taken from a human donor in a cohort sampled during active COVID-19.

The chain recombines TRBV29-1 with TRBJ1-1, with a weak D call TRBD1 (6 bases). Trimming shortened V by 4 bases and J by 4 bases, and 13 bases separated the two germline ends. The germline V gene encodes CDR1 SQVTM and CDR2 ANQGSEA. There are 13 residues in the CDR3. The CDR3 sequence is CSVAAGASTEAFF. CDR3 nucleotides: TGCAGCGTTGCGGCAGGGGCGTCCACTGAAGCTTTCTTT. Variable domain in full (rest from reference TRBV29-1 and TRBJ1-1): SAVISQKPSRDICQRGTSLTIQCQVDSQVTMMFWYRQQPGQSLTLIATANQGSEATYESGFVIDKFPISRPNLTFSTLTVSNMSPEDSSIYLCSVAAGASTEAFFGQGTRLTVV.

The chain is built from TRBV7-8 and TRBJ1-2; D is undetermined. Trimming pared 2 bases from V and 5 bases from J, leaving 18 bases between. CDR3 length: 16 residues. Looked up from germline, CDR1 is SGHVS and CDR2 is FQNEAQ. The CDR3 spells CASSLSDRRVGYGYTF. In DNA form, the CDR3 reads TGTGCCAGCAGCTTATCGGATCGCCGGGTCGGATATGGCTACACCTTC. Based on the CDR3 plus reference TRBV7-8 and TRBJ1-2, the full variable domain is GAGVSQSPRYKVAKRGQDVALRCDPISGHVSLFWYQQALGQGPEFLTYFQNEAQLDKSGLPSDRFFAERPEGSVSTLKIQRTQQEDSAVYLCASSLSDRRVGYGYTFGSGTRLTVV.

The CDR3, as DNA: TGCAGCGTTGTCGGGGGAAGGACTGAAGCTTTCTTT. Protein: CSVVGGRTEAFF. V and J are TRBV29-1 and TRBJ1-1, with D possibly TRBD1 on 5 matching bases. CDR3 size: 12 residues. V lost 4 bases and J lost 5, with 11 bases in between. Looked up from germline, CDR1 is SQVTM and CDR2 is ANQGSEA.

The chain has TRBV3-1 (or the pseudogene TRBV3-2) and TRBJ1-4; TRBD1 matches 8 bases. Germline V CDR1 and CDR2: LGHDT, YNNKEL (reference sequence). Trimming at V came to 4 bases and at J to 0 bases, leaving 16 bases not matched to a gene. The CDR3 is made up of 20 amino acids. For the CDR3, the DNA is TGTGCCAGCAGCCCACCCATTGGACAGGGCTATTATGCAACTAATGAAAAACTGTTTTTT. Protein sequence: CASSPPIGQGYYATNEKLFF.

This clone appeared once. CDR3 sequence (DNA): TGTGCCAGCAGTGAGCTAGGGGACTACGAGCAGTACTTC. Protein sequence: CASSELGDYEQYF. V usage is TRBV28 and J usage is TRBJ2-7, with D possibly TRBD1 on 5 matching bases. The V end lost 5 bases, the J end lost 3 bases, and 11 bases lay between the germline ends. Germline V gene data show CDR1 as MDHEN and CDR2 as SYDVKM. The CDR3 length is 13 residues.

This clone was seen more than once but under ten times. This chain connects TRBV4-1 to TRBJ2-7, with a possible D match to TRBD1 (5 bases). The CDR3 has 14 amino acids. The germline CDR1 and CDR2 sequences are MGHRA and YSYEKL. The germline V and J ends were trimmed by 1 base and 2 bases, with 9 bases remaining between them. The CDR3 reads CASSQVQGTYEQYF. The CDR3 DNA reads as TGCGCCAGCAGCCAAGTTCAGGGAACCTACGAGCAGTACTTC.

This rearrangement joins TRBV27 to TRBJ1-6; unclear D gene. V dropped 0 bases and J dropped 9 bases, with 12 bases sitting between them. Germline CDR1 MNHEY, CDR2 SMNVEV (reference sequence). The CDR3 totals 15 residues. The CDR3 nucleotides read TGTGCCAGCAGTTTATCGCGCGTTAAGCCTTCACCCCTCCACTTT. Protein sequence: CASSLSRVKPSPLHF.

The rearrangement uses TRBV5-5 and TRBJ1-4; D ambiguous. CDR3 length equals 15 residues. Germline V CDR1 and CDR2: SGHKS, YYEKEE (reference sequence). V dropped 5 bases and J dropped 0 bases, with 11 bases sitting between them. The CDR3: CASSSSYATNEKLFF. The CDR3 DNA reads TGTGCCAGCAGTTCTAGTTATGCAACTAATGAAAAACTGTTTTTT.

This clone was seen a few times. The chain is built from TRBV2 and TRBJ2-3; 13 nucleotides line up with TRBD2. Germline V gene data show CDR1 as SNHLY and CDR2 as FYNNEI. J lost 2 bases, V lost 6 bases, and 5 bases had no gene match. The CDR3 is 16 residues long. The CDR3 protein is CASRAGLAGSTDTQYF. The CDR3 DNA reads TGTGCCAGCAGGGCGGGACTAGCGGGATCCACAGATACGCAGTATTTT.

The chain couples TRBV5-4 to TRBJ1-2; 9 bases are a match to TRBD1. The germline V gene encodes CDR1 SGHNT and CDR2 YYREEE (reference sequence). J lost 2 bases, V lost 5 bases, and 7 bases had no gene match. This CDR3 has 15 amino acids. CDR3 region: CASRTGTGTNYGYTF. CDR3 DNA sequence: TGTGCCAGCAGAACCGGGACAGGGACGAACTATGGCTACACCTTC.

The genes are TRBV25-1 and TRBJ2-3; tentatively, D is TRBD1 (6 bases). In germline, CDR1 is MGHDK, CDR2 SYGVNS. CDR3 length equals 12 residues. Trimming took off 8 bases at V and 5 bases at J, with 11 bases between the two ends. CDR3 region: CASSRGKDTQYF. The CDR3 DNA sequence: TGTGCCAGCTCCAGGGGTAAAGATACGCAGTATTTT. The entire variable domain, with the rest obtained from reference TRBV25-1 and TRBJ2-3, is as follows: EADIYQTPRYLVIGTGKKITLECSQTMGHDKMYWYQQDPGMELHLIHYSYGVNSTEKGDLSSESTVSRIRTEHFPLTLESARPSHTSQYLCASSRGKDTQYFGPGTRLTVL.

This clone was seen only once. The V gene is TRBV27, the J gene TRBJ1-1; D may be TRBD1 (6 bases). There are 15 residues in the CDR3. Looked up from germline, CDR1 is MNHEY and CDR2 is SMNVEV (reference sequence). V was cut by 5 bases and J by 5 bases, with 18 bases left in between. The DNA of the CDR3 is TGTGCCAGCAGTGCCGACAGGCAAGTAAAGACTGAAGCTTTCTTT. This codes for CASSADRQVKTEAFF.

This clone was counted a few times. The rearrangement uses TRBV20-1 and TRBJ2-1, with D tentatively TRBD2 (6 bases). The CDR3 consists of 14 residues. Germline CDR1 is DFQATT and CDR2 is SNEGSKA (reference sequence). Trimming cost V 3 bases and J 12 bases, with 21 bases left between them. This CDR3 is CSASFHRDSQGQFF. CDR3 DNA sequence: TGCAGTGCTAGTTTTCACCGGGACTCTCAAGGGCAGTTCTTC.

The V call is TRBV6-5, the J call TRBJ2-2; a possible D gene is TRBD1 (7 bases). V dropped 0 bases and J dropped 6 bases, with 14 bases sitting between them. There are 16 residues in the CDR3. Germline CDR1 MNHEY, CDR2 SVGAGI. CDR3 nucleotide sequence: TGTGCCAGCAGTTACTCGCAGGGGGGCGGTGCCGGGGAGCTGTTTTTT. Translation gives CASSYSQGGGAGELFF.

The rearrangement joins TRBV11-2 to TRBJ1-4, with D perhaps TRBD1 (5 bases). Germline V gene data show CDR1 as SGHAT and CDR2 as FQNNGV. With 0 bases removed from V and 12 bases from J, the gap between germline ends came to 17 bases. CDR3 size: 15 residues. The chain's CDR3 is CASSLDPVRGGELFF. The CDR3 DNA reads as TGTGCCAGCAGCTTAGATCCCGTCCGGGGGGGGGAACTGTTTTTT.

V gene TRBV7-2 combines with J gene TRBJ2-3; 8 nucleotides match TRBD2. V gave up 1 base and J gave up 2 bases; unmatched junction bases: 8. This CDR3 spans 17 amino acids. CDR1 SGHTA and CDR2 FQGNSA come from the germline V gene. The CDR3 DNA is TGTGCCAGCAGCTTAGGGGAGCGGGGGTCCCACACAGATACGCAGTATTTT. It specifies CASSLGERGSHTDTQYF.

The genes are TRBV7-2 and TRBJ1-6; 8 bases align to TRBD1. The CDR3 is 15 amino acids. V shed 6 bases, J shed 6 bases, and the junction held 7 bases outside the gene matches. Germline assignment: CDR1 SGHTA and CDR2 FQGNSA. CDR3 nucleotides: TGTGCCAGCAGAGACAGGGGCGGATCTAATTCACCCCTCCACTTT. Translating gives CASRDRGGSNSPLHF.

This clone was detected a few times. The chain uses TRBV11-2 and TRBJ2-7, with D possibly TRBD1 on 6 matching bases. The CDR3 has 13 amino acids. Germline-derived CDR1 and CDR2 are SGHAT and FQNNGV. Trimming removed 5 bases at V and 7 bases at J, with 15 bases between. In DNA form, the CDR3 reads TGTGCCAGCAGCCTTCCGGGACACCAGGAGCAGTACTTC. Its translation: CASSLPGHQEQYF.

The CDR3 nucleotides are TGTGCCAGCAGCCAAGAATTGGTCGGACTAGCGGGAGGGTATAGAGAGACCCAGTACTTC. Translating gives CASSQELVGLAGGYRETQYF. This rearrangement joins TRBV4-2 to TRBJ2-5; TRBD2 matches at 15 bases. With 0 bases clipped from V and 4 bases from J, the junction kept 12 bases outside the gene matches. The CDR3 has 20 amino acids. In germline, CDR1 is LGHNA, CDR2 YNFKEQ.

Here the CDR3 DNA reads TGTGCCAGCAGCCTCAATCCGGGCGCGGGAGGGTGGGAAGATACGCAGTATTTT. It yields the protein CASSLNPGAGGWEDTQYF. V gene TRBV4-2 combines with J gene TRBJ2-3; 9 positions agree with TRBD2. Germline CDR1 LGHNA, CDR2 YNFKEQ. Unmatched junction bases numbered 16, after V lost 4 bases and J lost 5 bases. The CDR3 spans 18 residues.

The CDR3 region is CASSERWDRAPPETQYF. CDR3 sequence (DNA): TGTGCCAGCAGTGAAAGGTGGGACAGGGCCCCGCCGGAGACCCAGTACTTC. The chain joins TRBV2 to TRBJ2-5; 9 positions agree with TRBD1. V shed 2 bases, J shed 5 bases, and the junction held 12 bases outside the gene matches. Germline lookup yields CDR1 SNHLY and CDR2 FYNNEI. The CDR3 sequence is 17 residues long.

The chain links TRBV11-2 to TRBJ2-1; possibly TRBD2 for D (6 bases). Trimming took off 3 bases at V and 3 bases at J, with 12 bases between the two ends. Germline CDR1 and CDR2: SGHAT and FQNNGV. There are 15 residues in the CDR3. The CDR3 DNA follows: TGTGCCAGCAGCTTCGGGACTGGGAACTACAATGAGCAGTTCTTC. This sequence encodes CASSFGTGNYNEQFF.

This clone has a handful of counts. The chain joins TRBV30 to TRBJ2-7; no definite D call. V was shortened by 2 bases and J by 0 bases, with 8 bases between the two germline ends. Germline CDR1 GTSNPN, CDR2 SVGIG (reference sequence). This CDR3 has 13 amino acids. CDR3 sequence reads: CAWSSIRSYEQYF. In DNA form, the CDR3 reads TGTGCCTGGAGTTCTATCCGCTCCTACGAGCAGTACTTC.

This chain joins TRBV9 and TRBJ2-1; TRBD2 aligns across 15 bases. The V gene end was trimmed by 4 bases and the J gene end by 9 bases; junction bases not matched to a gene: 5. Germline CDR1 and CDR2: SGDLS and YYNGEE. This CDR3 has 15 amino acids. The CDR3 loop reads CASSPRTSGGGEQFF. The CDR3 nucleotides read TGTGCCAGCAGCCCCCGGACTAGCGGGGGGGGTGAGCAGTTCTTC.

This clone was seen a few times. V usage is TRBV19 and J usage is TRBJ2-7; 7 bases agree with TRBD2. This CDR3 spans 13 amino acids. Per the germline V gene, CDR1 is LNHDA and CDR2 is SQIVND (reference sequence). The V segment lost 3 bases and the J segment 5 bases; nucleotides outside the gene matches: 4. For the CDR3, the DNA is TGTGCCAGTAGTATGGCGCGGGGGAACGAGCAGTACTTC. Its protein is CASSMARGNEQYF.

This clone was seen more than once but under ten times. The chain couples TRBV10-3 to TRBJ1-5, with D possibly TRBD1 on 6 matching bases. V lost 2 bases and J lost 3, with 8 bases in between. CDR3 length: 14 residues. Germline V gene sequence: CDR1 ENHRY, CDR2 SYGVKD. The CDR3 DNA is TGTGCCATCAGTGAGACAGGGCTCAATCAGCCCCAGCATTTT. Amino acid sequence: CAISETGLNQPQHF.

J is TRBJ2-3 and V is TRBV25-1, with 12 bases fitting TRBD2. Germline CDR1 is MGHDK and CDR2 is SYGVNS. The CDR3 is 14 residues long. After removal of 8 bases from V and 5 bases from J, the junction contained 5 bases not matched to a gene. CDR3 bases: TGTGCCAGCGTCAGGACTAGCGGGGTAGATACGCAGTATTTT. As protein: CASVRTSGVDTQYF. Together with reference TRBV25-1 and TRBJ2-3, the CDR3 gives the full variable domain: EADIYQTPRYLVIGTGKKITLECSQTMGHDKMYWYQQDPGMELHLIHYSYGVNSTEKGDLSSESTVSRIRTEHFPLTLESARPSHTSQYLCASVRTSGVDTQYFGPGTRLTVL.

The count of this clone is one. Here the CDR3 reads CASSEGSGYNEQFF. The CDR3 DNA is TGTGCCAGCAGTGAAGGCTCAGGGTACAATGAGCAGTTCTTC. The rearrangement links TRBV2 to TRBJ2-1; a possible D gene is TRBD1 (5 bases). This CDR3 region has 14 residues. Trimming cost V 1 base and J 4 bases, with 8 bases left between them. Germline assignment: CDR1 SNHLY and CDR2 FYNNEI.

V is TRBV30 and J is TRBJ1-2, with D perhaps matching TRBD1 (6 bases). The CDR3 runs 14 residues. Germline lookup yields CDR1 GTSNPN and CDR2 SVGIG (reference sequence). V lost 6 bases, J lost 3 bases, and 17 bases lay in between. The CDR3, as DNA: TGTGCCTGCAAAGGTACAGGGAGCTACTATGGCTACACCTTC. As protein: CACKGTGSYYGYTF.